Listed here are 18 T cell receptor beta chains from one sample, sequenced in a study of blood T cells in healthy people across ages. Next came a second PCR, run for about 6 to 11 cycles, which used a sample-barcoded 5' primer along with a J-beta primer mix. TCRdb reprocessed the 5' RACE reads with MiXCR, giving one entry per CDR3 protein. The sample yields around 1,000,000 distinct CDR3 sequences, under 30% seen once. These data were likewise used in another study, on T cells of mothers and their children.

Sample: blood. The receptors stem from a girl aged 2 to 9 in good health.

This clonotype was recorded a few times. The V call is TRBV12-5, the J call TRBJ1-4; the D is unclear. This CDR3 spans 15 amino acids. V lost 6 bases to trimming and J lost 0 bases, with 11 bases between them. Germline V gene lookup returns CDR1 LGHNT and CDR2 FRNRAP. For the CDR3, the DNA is TGTGCTAGTGGAGACTGGGTAGCAACTAATGAAAAACTGTTTTTT. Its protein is CASGDWVATNEKLFF.

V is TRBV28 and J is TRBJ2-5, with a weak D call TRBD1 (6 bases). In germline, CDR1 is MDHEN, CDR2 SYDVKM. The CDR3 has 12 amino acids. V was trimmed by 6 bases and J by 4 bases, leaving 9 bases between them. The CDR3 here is CASSWTVETQYF. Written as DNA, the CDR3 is TGTGCCAGCAGCTGGACAGTAGAGACCCAGTACTTC.

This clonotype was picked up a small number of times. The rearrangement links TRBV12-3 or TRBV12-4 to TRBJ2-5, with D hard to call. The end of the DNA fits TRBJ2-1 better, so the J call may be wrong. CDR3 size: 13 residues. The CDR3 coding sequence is TGTGCCAGCAGTACCACAGAGAAAAATGAGCAGTTCTTC. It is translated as CASSTTEKNEQFF.

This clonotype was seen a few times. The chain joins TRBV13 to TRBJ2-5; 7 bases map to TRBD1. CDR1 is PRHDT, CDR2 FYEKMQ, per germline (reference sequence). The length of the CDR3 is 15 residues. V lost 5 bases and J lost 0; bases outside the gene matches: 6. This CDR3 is CASSNQTGYQETQYF. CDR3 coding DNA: TGTGCCAGCAGCAATCAGACAGGGTACCAAGAGACCCAGTACTTC.

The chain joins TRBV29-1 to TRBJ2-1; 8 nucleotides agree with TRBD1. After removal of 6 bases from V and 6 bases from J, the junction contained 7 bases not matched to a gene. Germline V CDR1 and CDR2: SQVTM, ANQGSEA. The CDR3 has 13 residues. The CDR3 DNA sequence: TGCAGCGTACAGGGGGGAGAGAGCAATGAGCAGTTCTTC. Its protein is CSVQGGESNEQFF.

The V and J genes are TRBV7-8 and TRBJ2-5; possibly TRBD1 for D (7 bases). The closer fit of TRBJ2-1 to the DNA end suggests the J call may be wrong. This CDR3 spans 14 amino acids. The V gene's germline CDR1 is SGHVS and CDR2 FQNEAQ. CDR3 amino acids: CASMPQGGLDEQFF. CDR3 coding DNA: TGTGCCAGTATGCCGCAGGGGGGCTTGGATGAGCAGTTCTTC.

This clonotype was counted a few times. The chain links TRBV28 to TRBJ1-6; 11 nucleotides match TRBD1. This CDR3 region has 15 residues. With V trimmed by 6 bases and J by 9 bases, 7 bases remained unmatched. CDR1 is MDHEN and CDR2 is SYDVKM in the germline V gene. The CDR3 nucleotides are TGTGCCAGCAGACCCAGGGACAGGGGGACTTCACCCCTCCACTTT. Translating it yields CASRPRDRGTSPLHF.

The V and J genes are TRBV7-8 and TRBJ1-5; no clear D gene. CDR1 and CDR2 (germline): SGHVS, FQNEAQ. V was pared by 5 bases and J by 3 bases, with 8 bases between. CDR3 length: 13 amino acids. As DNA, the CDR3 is TGTGCCAGCAGCCCCGGCATCAATCAGCCCCAGCATTTT. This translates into CASSPGINQPQHF.

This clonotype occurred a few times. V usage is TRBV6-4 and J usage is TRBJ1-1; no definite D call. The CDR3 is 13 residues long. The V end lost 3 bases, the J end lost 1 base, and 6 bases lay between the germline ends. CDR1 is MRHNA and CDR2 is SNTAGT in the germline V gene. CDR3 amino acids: CASSEGENTEAFF. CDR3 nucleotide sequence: TGTGCCAGCAGTGAGGGAGAGAACACTGAAGCTTTCTTT.

The CDR3 coding sequence is TGTGCCAGCAGTTTTGCCCTTGGGGGTAGCAATCAGCCCCAGCATTTT. Its translation is CASSFALGGSNQPQHF. V gene TRBV28 combines with J gene TRBJ1-5; a weak D match, TRBD1 (5 bases). Germline CDR1 is MDHEN and CDR2 is SYDVKM. The CDR3 spans 16 residues. The germline V and J ends were trimmed by 3 bases and 0 bases, with 12 bases remaining between them.

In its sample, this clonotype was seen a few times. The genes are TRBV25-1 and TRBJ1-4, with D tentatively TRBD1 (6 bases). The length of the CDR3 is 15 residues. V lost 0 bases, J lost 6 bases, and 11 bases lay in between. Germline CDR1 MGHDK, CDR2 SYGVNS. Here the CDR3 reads CASSEYRTADEKLFF. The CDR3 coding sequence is TGTGCCAGCAGTGAATATAGGACAGCCGATGAAAAACTGTTTTTT.

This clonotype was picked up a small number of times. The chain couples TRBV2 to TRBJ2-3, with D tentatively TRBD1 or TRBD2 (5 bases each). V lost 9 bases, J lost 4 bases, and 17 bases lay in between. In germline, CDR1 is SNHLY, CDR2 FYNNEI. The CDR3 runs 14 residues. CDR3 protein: CARRESGSPDTQYF. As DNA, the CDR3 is TGTGCCAGACGGGAATCAGGGAGTCCAGATACGCAGTATTTT.

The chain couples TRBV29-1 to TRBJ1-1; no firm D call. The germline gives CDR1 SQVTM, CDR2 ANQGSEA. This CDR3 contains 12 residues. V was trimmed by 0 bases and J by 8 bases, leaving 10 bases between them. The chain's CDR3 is CSVEELFREAFF. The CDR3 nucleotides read TGCAGCGTTGAAGAGTTGTTTAGAGAAGCTTTCTTT.

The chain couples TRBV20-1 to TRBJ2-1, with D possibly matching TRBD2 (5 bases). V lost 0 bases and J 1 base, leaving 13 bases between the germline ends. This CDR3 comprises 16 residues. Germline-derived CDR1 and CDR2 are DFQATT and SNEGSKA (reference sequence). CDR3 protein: CSAREIDYLSYNEQFF. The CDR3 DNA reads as TGCAGTGCTAGAGAAATCGACTACTTATCCTACAATGAGCAGTTCTTC.

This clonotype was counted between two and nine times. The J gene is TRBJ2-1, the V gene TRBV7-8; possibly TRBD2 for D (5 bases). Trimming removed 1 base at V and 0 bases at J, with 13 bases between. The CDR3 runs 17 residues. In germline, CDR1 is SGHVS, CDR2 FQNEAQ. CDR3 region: CASSLGRLRSSYNEQFF. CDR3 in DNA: TGTGCCAGCAGCTTAGGGAGGCTGAGAAGCTCCTACAATGAGCAGTTCTTC.

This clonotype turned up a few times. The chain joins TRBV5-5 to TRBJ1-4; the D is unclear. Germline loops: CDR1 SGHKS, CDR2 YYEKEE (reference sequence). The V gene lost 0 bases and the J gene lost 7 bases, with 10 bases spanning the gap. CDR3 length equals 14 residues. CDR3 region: CASSLGSLAEKLFF. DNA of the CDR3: TGTGCCAGCAGCTTGGGGAGTTTGGCTGAAAAACTGTTTTTT.

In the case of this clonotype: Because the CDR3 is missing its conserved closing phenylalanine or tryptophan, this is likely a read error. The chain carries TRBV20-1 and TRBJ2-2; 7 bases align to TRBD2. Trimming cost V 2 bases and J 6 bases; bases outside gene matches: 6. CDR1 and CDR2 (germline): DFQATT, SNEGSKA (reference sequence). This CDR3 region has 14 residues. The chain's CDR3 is CSARWGGDSGELFL. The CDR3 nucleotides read TGCAGTGCTAGATGGGGGGGAGATTCCGGGGAGCTGTTTCTT.

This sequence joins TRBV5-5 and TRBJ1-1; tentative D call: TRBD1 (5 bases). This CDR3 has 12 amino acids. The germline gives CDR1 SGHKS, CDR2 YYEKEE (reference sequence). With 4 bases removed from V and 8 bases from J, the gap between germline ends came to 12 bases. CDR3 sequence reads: CASSAGLLEAFF. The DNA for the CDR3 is TGTGCCAGCAGCGCGGGACTCCTGGAAGCTTTCTTT.